Below are 15 T cell receptor beta chains sequenced from a single sample in a study of CD8+ T cells in alopecia areata. Following extraction, RNA underwent reverse transcription to cDNA, which served as the sequencing template. Clones were read by immunoSEQ multiplex PCR, and TCRdb kept only the in-frame ones, dropping some. This table has around 250,000 clones, under 70% appearing once. The sequencing here drew on CD4+ T cells sorted from blood, taken at week 0. Receptors originate from a human donor with alopecia areata.

V and J are TRBV4-2 and TRBJ1-2, with 7 nucleotides matching TRBD1. The CDR3 is 17 residues long. Germline V gene sequence: CDR1 LGHNA, CDR2 YNFKEQ. The V gene end was trimmed by 5 bases and the J gene end by 5 bases; junction bases not matched to a gene: 17. The CDR3, as DNA: TGTGCCAGCAGCGGGGTCGGGACAGACAGTTTTGGGTATGGCTACACCTTC. Translated: CASSGVGTDSFGYGYTF.

The V and J genes are TRBV6-1 and TRBJ1-5; D gene unclear. The CDR3 loop spans 15 amino acids. From germline, CDR1 is MNHNS and CDR2 SASEGT. V was cut by 4 bases and J by 7 bases, with 17 bases left in between. CDR3 amino acids: CASSGAGVRGQPQHF. The CDR3 DNA reads as TGTGCCAGCAGTGGTGCCGGGGTGCGAGGACAGCCCCAGCATTTT.

The chain has TRBV29-1 and TRBJ2-1; the match to TRBD2 covers 7 bases. Trimming at V came to 6 bases and at J to 3 bases, leaving 8 bases not matched to a gene. The CDR3 is 14 amino acids. The germline V gene encodes CDR1 SQVTM and CDR2 ANQGSEA. In DNA form, the CDR3 reads TGCAGCGTCCAAACTAGCGCGAGCTACAATGAGCAGTTCTTC. This gives the protein CSVQTSASYNEQFF.

The chain employs TRBV5-1 and TRBJ2-3; possibly TRBD2 for D (6 bases). Looked up from germline, CDR1 is SGHRS and CDR2 is YFSETQ. Trimming stripped 7 bases from V and 5 bases from J, with 20 bases between. The CDR3 has 15 residues. CDR3 nucleotides: TGCGCCAGCTACAAGGGTTTGCGGGGAGGAGATACGCAGTATTTT. This encodes CASYKGLRGGDTQYF.

Notes on this clone: One end of the junction is discordant with germline, which a read error may explain. The V gene is TRBV5-6, the J gene TRBJ2-5; the D gene is possibly TRBD1 (6 bases). Germline CDR1 and CDR2: SGHDT and YYEEEE. The CDR3 loop spans 16 amino acids. In DNA, the CDR3 is TGTGCCAGCAGTTTGGACAGCCTCCGACAAGTTTCGGCCCAGTACTTC. As protein: CASSLDSLRQVSAQYF.

The chain couples TRBV29-1 to TRBJ2-1; D gene ambiguous. The length of the CDR3 is 13 residues. Per the germline V gene, CDR1 is SQVTM and CDR2 is ANQGSEA. V was clipped by 3 bases and J by 4 bases, with 10 bases between them. The CDR3 region has the DNA TGCAGCGTTGAGGGCCAGGAGTACAATGAGCAGTTCTTC. Amino acid sequence: CSVEGQEYNEQFF.

This chain links TRBV30 with TRBJ2-5; D unresolved. In germline, CDR1 is GTSNPN, CDR2 SVGIG (reference sequence). Deletions cut 4 bases from V and 3 bases from J, with 12 bases between. The CDR3 has 13 amino acids. The CDR3 sequence is CAWKPPVKETQYF. The CDR3 coding sequence is TGTGCCTGGAAACCGCCGGTCAAAGAGACCCAGTACTTC.

The chain couples TRBV30 to TRBJ2-2, with TRBD2 matching 7 bases. The CDR3 spans 15 residues. Germline V gene data show CDR1 as GTSNPN and CDR2 as SVGIG (reference sequence). V was clipped by 5 bases and J by 2 bases; unmatched bases: 8. The CDR3 here is CAWEGGTTNTGELFF. For the CDR3, the DNA is TGTGCCTGGGAGGGCGGGACTACAAACACCGGGGAGCTGTTTTTT.

A few counts support this clone. The chain is built from TRBV15 and TRBJ2-3; no clear D gene. The V and J ends lost 1 base and 2 bases respectively, with 7 bases between them. Germline V gene sequence: CDR1 LNHNV, CDR2 YYDKDF (reference sequence). The CDR3 length is 14 residues. Here the CDR3 DNA reads TGTGCCACCAGCAGAGTTGGTTCCACAGATACGCAGTATTTT. Translating it yields CATSRVGSTDTQYF. Drawing the rest from reference TRBV15 and TRBJ2-3, the complete variable domain is DAMVIQNPRYQVTQFGKPVTLSCSQTLNHNVMYWYQQKSSQAPKLLFHYYDKDFNNEADTPDNFQSRRPNTSFCFLDIRSPGLGDTAMYLCATSRVGSTDTQYFGPGTRLTVL.

This clone came up a few times. The V call is TRBV29-1, the J call TRBJ2-3; the match to TRBD1 covers 7 bases. The CDR3 is 15 residues long. Trimming took 5 bases from V and 0 from J; bases not matched to a gene: 8. The germline V gene encodes CDR1 SQVTM and CDR2 ANQGSEA. The CDR3 coding sequence is TGCAGCGTTAGGAGCAGGGGGATTAGCACAGATACGCAGTATTTT. Encoded protein: CSVRSRGISTDTQYF.

The J gene is TRBJ2-2, the V gene TRBV4-3; D might be TRBD1 or TRBD2, each matching 6 bases. Trimming removed 4 bases at V and 2 bases at J, with 11 bases between. The CDR3 length is 15 residues. Germline values: CDR1 LGHNA, CDR2 YSLEER. The CDR3 spells CASSLGGLNTGELFF. Written as DNA, the CDR3 is TGCGCCAGCAGCCTAGGGGGACTTAACACCGGGGAGCTGTTTTTT.

CDR3 protein: CASSPGADTQYF. The CDR3 DNA reads TGTGCCAGCAGCCCAGGGGCAGATACGCAGTATTTT. This chain uses TRBV27 with TRBJ2-3, with a tentative D call TRBD1 (6 bases). V lost 6 bases to trimming and J lost 4 bases, with 8 bases between them. CDR1 and CDR2 from the germline V gene are MNHEY and SMNVEV (reference sequence). This CDR3 has 12 amino acids.

The CDR3 nucleotides are TGTGCCTGGAGTGCCCCTAGCGGGGGGTTCTACAATGAGCAGTTCTTC. It specifies CAWSAPSGGFYNEQFF. The chain uses TRBV30 and TRBJ2-1, with 11 nucleotides matching TRBD2. V lost 1 base to trimming and J lost 3 bases; unmatched junction nucleotides: 5. CDR1 is GTSNPN, CDR2 SVGIG, per germline (reference sequence). This CDR3 has 16 amino acids.

J is TRBJ2-3 and V is TRBV30; possibly TRBD1 for D (6 bases). The CDR3 has 13 amino acids. The germline gives CDR1 GTSNPN, CDR2 SVGIG (reference sequence). V shed 0 bases and J shed 13 bases, with 17 bases lying between them. The CDR3, as DNA: TGTGCCTGGAGTGTACACCAGGGGATTCAAAAGTATTTT. Translated, it gives CAWSVHQGIQKYF.

This clone has more than one count but fewer than ten. The gene calls are TRBV6-1 and TRBJ1-1; 7 bases match TRBD1. The CDR3 has 13 amino acids. J gave up 4 bases and V 8 bases, and 7 bases lay outside the gene matches. The germline V gene has CDR1 MNHNS and CDR2 SASEGT. The CDR3 DNA follows: TGTGCCAGCGGCTGGGACAGCTCCACTGAAGCTTTCTTT. Protein: CASGWDSSTEAFF.